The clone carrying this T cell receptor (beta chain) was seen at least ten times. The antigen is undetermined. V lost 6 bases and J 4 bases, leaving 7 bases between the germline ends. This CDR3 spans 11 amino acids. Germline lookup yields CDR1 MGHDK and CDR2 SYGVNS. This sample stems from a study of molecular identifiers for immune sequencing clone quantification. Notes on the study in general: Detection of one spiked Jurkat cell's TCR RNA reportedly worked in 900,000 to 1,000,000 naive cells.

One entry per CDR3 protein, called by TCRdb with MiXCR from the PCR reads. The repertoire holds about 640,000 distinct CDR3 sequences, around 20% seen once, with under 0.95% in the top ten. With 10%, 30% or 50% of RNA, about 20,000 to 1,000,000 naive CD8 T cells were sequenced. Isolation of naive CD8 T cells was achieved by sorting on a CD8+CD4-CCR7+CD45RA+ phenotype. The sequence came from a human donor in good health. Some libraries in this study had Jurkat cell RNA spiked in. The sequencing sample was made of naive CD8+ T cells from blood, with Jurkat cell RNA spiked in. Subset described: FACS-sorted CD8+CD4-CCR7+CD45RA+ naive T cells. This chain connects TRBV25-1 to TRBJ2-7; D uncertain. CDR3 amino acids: CASSDGYEQYF. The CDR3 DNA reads TGTGCCAGCAGCGACGGGTACGAGCAGTACTTC.